This T cell receptor beta chain was captured by sequencing in a study of vaccination and CD4 T cells after COVID-19 (dated 2022 in TCRdb). In terms of the full investigation: Convalescent patients had a positive SARS-CoV-2 result on nasal swab PCR, and of these patients, some ten had mild disease and one had severe disease. Culture stimuli were overlapping spike peptide pools from SARS-CoV-2 and from the common cold coronaviruses HCoV-NL63, HCoV-OC43 and HCoV-229E. Post-COVID blood samples were collected from convalescent patients a median of around 100 days after diagnosis, with a range of about 35 to 161 days. Two doses of either the Pfizer-BioNTech BNT162b2 vaccine (n=8) or the Moderna mRNA-1273 vaccine (n=2) were administered to participants. In about 11 COVID-19 convalescent patients and a few infection-naive healthy vaccine recipients, the spike-specific CD4+ TCR repertoire before mRNA vaccination was compared with the repertoire after mRNA vaccination. In the convalescent cohort there were six males and four females, among whom were two Hispanic individuals, seven Caucasians, two Asians and one multiracial person. Post-vaccine blood samples were taken a median of roughly 72 days after the second vaccine dose, with a range of 14 to 241 days. Control cultures used a CEFX viral epitope pool as positive control, an HIV-1 Nef peptide pool as negative control, or no peptide. Points the paper makes about the study in general: Although the median number of SARS-CoV-2-reactive clonotypes went up from roughly 19 after infection to 35 to 40 after vaccination, the increase was not significant. In convalescent patients, nearly all vaccine-specific clones (304 of 307) were found to be mono-reactive for SARS-CoV-2 spike rather than cross-reactive with common cold coronaviruses. The number of convalescent patients in the study was relatively small, and the study did not examine early timepoints following natural infection. Among the post-vaccine SARS-CoV-2-reactive clones in convalescent patients, a median around 86% showed up only after vaccination, which suggests vaccine-specific priming.

V is cut by 0 bases and J by 9 bases, and the space between the germline ends is 20 bases. Reading the germline V gene gives CDR1 MNHEY and CDR2 SVGAGI. Including the terminal cysteine and phenylalanine, the CDR3 comprises 16 residues. Left in the record is the CDR3 DNA by itself, 48 bases read in frame from the first base. Library preparation was by PCR. DNA from cultured CD4+ T cells was subjected to TCR sequencing with the Oncomine TCR Beta short-read assay at the Johns Hopkins FTIC core. The QIAamp micro DNA kit was used to extract genomic DNA from the cultured CD4+ T cells. Oncomine TCR Beta libraries made from cultured CD4+ T cells were pooled using unique dual indexes and sequenced on an Illumina iSeq 100. The original methods were these. Non-productive sequences were removed, and CDR3s not starting with C, not ending with F or W, or shorter than 7 amino acids were discarded. The MANAFEST web application was used to identify antigen-specific clonotypes by comparing peptide-stimulated wells against reference wells and other culture wells. For a clone to be called positive, the clone needed an FDR below 0.05, an odds ratio above 5, and a productive frequency above 0.1% in at least two of three replicate wells. Clonotypes that were significantly expanded in both SARS-CoV-2 spike wells and at least one common cold coronavirus spike condition were defined as cross-reactive. Using R version 3.6.1, CDR3 homology was evaluated through Levenshtein distances (stringdist) along with unrooted phylogenetic trees (ape). The public reads were reprocessed in TCRdb via fastp at Q25 and MiXCR, keeping in-frame beta chains. Each entry is one CDR3 protein sequence, shown with its most common DNA and genes. What appears here as the V and J calls and clone size reflects TCRdb's work, not the paper's. A total of several thousand distinct CDR3 sequences appear in this sample, 60% to 70% of them only once. The top ten hold around 40% of the sample.

The treatment or condition label, as the study defines it: approximately nine-day PBMC culture with coronavirus spike peptide pools or control peptides (ViraFEST assay). To expand antigen-specific T cells with peptide pools and then pick out the expanded clonotypes through TCR sequencing, the study relied on the ViraFEST assay. Positive SARS-CoV-2 PCR tests in the convalescent patients dated from March to December 2020, before Alpha, Beta and Delta variants emerged in the United States. Each well held two million PBMCs cultured with about 9.8 ug/ml peptide pools in IMDM containing approximately 5% human AB serum and around 10 IU/ml IL-2. On days 3 and 7, half of the culture medium was replaced with fresh IL-2-containing medium. CD4+ T cells were isolated after approximately ten days of culture through negative selection using the EasySep CD4+ T cell isolation kit. PBMCs were separated from whole blood using Ficoll-Paque Plus gradient centrifugation and then either used fresh or cryopreserved at -140C. Each culture condition was generally run in triplicate wells.

In the case of this clonotype: The clone's antigen remains unknown. Base qualities are not recorded, but no much larger clone differs from it by a single base.

Sequencing input: CD4+ T cells from blood, cultured in vitro. The source of this sequence is a human donor who had recovered from COVID-19. In this chain, TRBV6-5 is recombined with TRBJ1-2, with the D gene uncertain. The encoded CDR3 is CASSYSMATAFGSYTF. The DNA sequence is TGTGCCAGCAGTTACTCGATGGCAACCGCGTTTGGCAGCTACACCTTC.